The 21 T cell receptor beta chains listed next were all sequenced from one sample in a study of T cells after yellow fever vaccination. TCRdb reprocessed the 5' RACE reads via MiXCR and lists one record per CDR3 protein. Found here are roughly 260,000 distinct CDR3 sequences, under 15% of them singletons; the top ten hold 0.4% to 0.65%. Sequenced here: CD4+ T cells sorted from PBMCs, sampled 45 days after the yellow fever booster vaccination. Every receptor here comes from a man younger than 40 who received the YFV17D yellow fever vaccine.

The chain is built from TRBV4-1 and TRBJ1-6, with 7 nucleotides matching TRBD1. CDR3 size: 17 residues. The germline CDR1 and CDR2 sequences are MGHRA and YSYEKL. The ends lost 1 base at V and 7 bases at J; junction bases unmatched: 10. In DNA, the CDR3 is TGCGCCAGCAGCCAAGTGAACCTGGGGACAGCAAATTCACCCCTCCACTTT. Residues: CASSQVNLGTANSPLHF.

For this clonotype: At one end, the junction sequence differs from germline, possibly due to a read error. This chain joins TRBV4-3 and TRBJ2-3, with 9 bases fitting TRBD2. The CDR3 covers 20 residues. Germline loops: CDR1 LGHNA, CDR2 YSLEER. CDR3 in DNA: TGCGCAAGCAGCCAAGGGTCTAGCGGGACCCGGCGGGCTCTTACAGATACGCAGTATTTT. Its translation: CASSQGSSGTRRALTDTQYF.

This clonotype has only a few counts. CDR3 sequence: CASSLVTKGHGELFF. The DNA of the CDR3 is TGTGCCAGCAGTTTAGTGACGAAAGGGCACGGGGAGCTGTTTTTT. The chain joins TRBV12-3 or TRBV12-4 to TRBJ2-2; D gene uncertain. The CDR3 is made up of 15 amino acids. V dropped 1 base and J dropped 7 bases, with 13 bases sitting between them.

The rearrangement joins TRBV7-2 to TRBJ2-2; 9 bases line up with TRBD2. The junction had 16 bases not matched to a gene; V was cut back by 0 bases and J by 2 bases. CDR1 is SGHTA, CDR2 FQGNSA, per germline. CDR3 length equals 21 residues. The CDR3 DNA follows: TGTGCCAGCAGCTTAGCCATAGGCTGGGCTAGCGGGAAGTCTAACACCGGGGAGCTGTTTTTT. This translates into CASSLAIGWASGKSNTGELFF.

The CDR3 bases are TGCAGCGTCGCTGCCAGTGGCGGGGCTGGAGAGACCCAGTACTTC. Translated, it gives CSVAASGGAGETQYF. This chain joins TRBV29-1 and TRBJ2-5; a possible D gene is TRBD2 (6 bases). V was pared by 6 bases and J by 4 bases, with 21 bases between. The germline V gene has CDR1 SQVTM and CDR2 ANQGSEA. The CDR3 is made up of 15 amino acids. The variable domain in full, completed from reference TRBV29-1 and TRBJ2-5, reads SAVISQKPSRDICQRGTSLTIQCQVDSQVTMMFWYRQQPGQSLTLIATANQGSEATYESGFVIDKFPISRPNLTFSTLTVSNMSPEDSSIYLCSVAASGGAGETQYFGPGTRLLVL.

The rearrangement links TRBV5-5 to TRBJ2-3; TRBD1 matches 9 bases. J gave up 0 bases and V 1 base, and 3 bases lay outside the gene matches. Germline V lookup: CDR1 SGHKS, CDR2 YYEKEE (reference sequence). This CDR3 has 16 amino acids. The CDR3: CASSLRDRASTDTQYF. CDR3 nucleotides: TGTGCCAGCAGCTTGCGGGACAGGGCGAGCACAGATACGCAGTATTTT.

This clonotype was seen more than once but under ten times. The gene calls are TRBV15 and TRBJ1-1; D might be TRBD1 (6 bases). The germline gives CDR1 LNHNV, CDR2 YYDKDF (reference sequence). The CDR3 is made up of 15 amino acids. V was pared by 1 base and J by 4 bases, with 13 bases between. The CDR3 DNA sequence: TGTGCCACCAGCAGAGTCGGGGGCCCGGTCACTGAAGCTTTCTTT. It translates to CATSRVGGPVTEAFF.

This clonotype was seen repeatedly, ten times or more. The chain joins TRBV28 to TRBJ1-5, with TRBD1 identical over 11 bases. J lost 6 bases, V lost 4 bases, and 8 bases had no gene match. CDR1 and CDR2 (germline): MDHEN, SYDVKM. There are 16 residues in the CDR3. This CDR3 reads CASSSTGTGGFQPQHF. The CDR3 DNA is TGTGCCAGCAGTTCGACTGGGACAGGGGGTTTTCAGCCCCAGCATTTT.

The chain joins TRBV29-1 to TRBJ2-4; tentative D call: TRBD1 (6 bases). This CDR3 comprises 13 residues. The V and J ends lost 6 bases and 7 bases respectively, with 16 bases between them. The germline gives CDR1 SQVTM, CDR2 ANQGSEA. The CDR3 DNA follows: TGCAGCGTCAGGACAGCTACTTCCAACATTCAGTACTTC. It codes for CSVRTATSNIQYF.

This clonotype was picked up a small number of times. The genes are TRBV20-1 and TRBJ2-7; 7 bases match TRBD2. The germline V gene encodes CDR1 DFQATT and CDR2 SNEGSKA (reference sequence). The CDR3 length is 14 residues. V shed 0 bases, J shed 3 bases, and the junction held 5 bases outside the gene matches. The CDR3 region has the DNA TGCAGTGCTAGAGATGGGTGGGAGGGCTACGAGCAGTACTTC. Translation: CSARDGWEGYEQYF.

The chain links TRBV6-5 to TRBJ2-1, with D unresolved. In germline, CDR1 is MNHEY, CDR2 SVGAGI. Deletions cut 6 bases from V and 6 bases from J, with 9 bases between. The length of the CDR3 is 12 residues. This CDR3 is CASRAAPNEQFF. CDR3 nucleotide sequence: TGTGCCAGCAGAGCCGCCCCCAATGAGCAGTTCTTC.

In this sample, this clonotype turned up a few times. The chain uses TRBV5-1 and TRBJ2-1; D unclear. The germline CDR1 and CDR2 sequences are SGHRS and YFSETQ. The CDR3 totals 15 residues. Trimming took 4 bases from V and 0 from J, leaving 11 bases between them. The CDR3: CASSMTASSYNEQFF. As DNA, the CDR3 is TGCGCCAGCAGCATGACTGCTAGCTCCTACAATGAGCAGTTCTTC. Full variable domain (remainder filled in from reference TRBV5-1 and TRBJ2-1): KAGVTQTPRYLIKTRGQQVTLSCSPISGHRSVSWYQQTPGQGLQFLFEYFSETQRNKGNFPGRFSGRQFSNSRSEMNVSTLELGDSALYLCASSMTASSYNEQFFGPGTRLTVL.

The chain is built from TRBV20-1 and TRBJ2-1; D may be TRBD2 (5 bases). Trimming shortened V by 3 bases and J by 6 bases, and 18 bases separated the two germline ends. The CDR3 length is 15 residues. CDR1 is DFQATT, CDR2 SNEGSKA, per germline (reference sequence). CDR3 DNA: TGCAGTGCTAGGGGGAGCCAGGACCTCGTCAATGAGCAGTTCTTC. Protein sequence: CSARGSQDLVNEQFF.

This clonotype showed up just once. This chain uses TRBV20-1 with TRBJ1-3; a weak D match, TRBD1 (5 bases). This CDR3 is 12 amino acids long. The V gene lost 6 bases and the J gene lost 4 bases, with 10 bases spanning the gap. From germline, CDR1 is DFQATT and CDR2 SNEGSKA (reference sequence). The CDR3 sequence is CSAWDRGNTIYF. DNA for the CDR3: TGCAGTGCCTGGGACCGAGGAAACACCATATATTTT.

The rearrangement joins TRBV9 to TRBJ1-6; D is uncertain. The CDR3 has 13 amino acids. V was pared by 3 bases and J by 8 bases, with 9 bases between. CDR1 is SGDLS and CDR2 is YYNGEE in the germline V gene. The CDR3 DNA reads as TGTGCCAGCAGCGAACAGACGGATTCACCCCTCCACTTT. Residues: CASSEQTDSPLHF.

CDR3 bases: TGTGCCACCAGCAGAGGACAGGGGGAGGGGGAGCAGTACTTC. Amino acid sequence: CATSRGQGEGEQYF. This chain connects TRBV15 to TRBJ2-7, with TRBD1 matching over 9 bases. After removal of 1 base from V and 7 bases from J, the junction contained 5 bases not matched to a gene. CDR1 LNHNV and CDR2 YYDKDF come from the germline V gene (reference sequence). The CDR3 spans 14 residues.

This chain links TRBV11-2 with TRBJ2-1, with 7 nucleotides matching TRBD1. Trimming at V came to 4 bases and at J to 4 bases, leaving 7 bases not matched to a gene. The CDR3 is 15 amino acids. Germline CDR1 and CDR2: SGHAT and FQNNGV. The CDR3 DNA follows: TGTGCCAGCAGCTCCGTCGACAGGGTGTACAATGAGCAGTTCTTC. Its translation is CASSSVDRVYNEQFF.

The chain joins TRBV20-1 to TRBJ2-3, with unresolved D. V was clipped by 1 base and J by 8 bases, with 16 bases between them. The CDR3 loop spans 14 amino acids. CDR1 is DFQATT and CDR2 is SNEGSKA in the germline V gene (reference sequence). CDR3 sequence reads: CSARAGPPWGTQYF. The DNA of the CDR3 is TGCAGTGCTAGAGCCGGGCCGCCCTGGGGTACGCAGTATTTT.

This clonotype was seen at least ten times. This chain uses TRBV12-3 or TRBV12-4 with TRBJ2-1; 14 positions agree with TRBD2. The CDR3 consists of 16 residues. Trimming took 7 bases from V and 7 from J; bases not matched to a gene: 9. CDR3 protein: CASTSGLAGVTNEQFF. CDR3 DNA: TGTGCCAGCACCTCGGGACTAGCGGGAGTTACAAATGAGCAGTTCTTC.

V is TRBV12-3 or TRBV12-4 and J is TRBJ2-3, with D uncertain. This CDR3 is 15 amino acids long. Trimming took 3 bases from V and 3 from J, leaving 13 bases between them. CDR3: CASSFWDTKTDTQYF. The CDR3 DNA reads TGTGCCAGCAGTTTTTGGGATACTAAAACAGATACGCAGTATTTT.

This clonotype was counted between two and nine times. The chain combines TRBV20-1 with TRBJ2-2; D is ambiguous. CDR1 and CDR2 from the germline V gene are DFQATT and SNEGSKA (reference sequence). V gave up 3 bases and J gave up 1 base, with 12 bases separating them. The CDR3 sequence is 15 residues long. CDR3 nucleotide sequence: TGCAGTGCTAGGGAACGAACCAAGAACACCGGGGAGCTGTTTTTT. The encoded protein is CSARERTKNTGELFF.